Listed here are 14 T cell receptor beta chains from one sample, sequenced in a study of control samples from healthy donors and cancer patients. The data were produced by immunoSEQ multiplex PCR, yet TCRdb's version contains in-frame clones alone and is incomplete. The table has under 150,000 clones, 93% seen once; the top ten hold around 2.5%. The material sequenced was blood. All receptors derive from a man aged 25 to 40 in good health.

The rearrangement uses TRBV4-2 and TRBJ1-3, with a tentative D call TRBD1 (5 bases). Per the germline V gene, CDR1 is LGHNA and CDR2 is YNFKEQ. This CDR3 is built from 15 residues. V lost 1 base to trimming and J lost 3 bases, with 10 bases between them. The CDR3 protein is CASSQGVRDGNTIYF. The CDR3 DNA follows: TGTGCCAGCAGCCAAGGGGTCAGGGATGGAAACACCATATATTTT.

V and J are TRBV10-3 and TRBJ2-5; 10 bases fit TRBD1. Germline lookup yields CDR1 ENHRY and CDR2 SYGVKD. V trimming: 4 bases; J trimming: 2 bases; junction bases outside the gene matches: 13. CDR3 length equals 18 residues. The CDR3 protein is CAISGPPSRGQGQETQYF. The CDR3 nucleotides are TGTGCCATCAGTGGCCCCCCCTCCAGGGGACAGGGGCAAGAGACCCAGTACTTC.

This clone was observed a few times. The V call is TRBV6-5, the J call TRBJ1-2; maybe TRBD1 (6 bases). V dropped 2 bases and J dropped 7 bases, with 11 bases sitting between them. The germline CDR1 and CDR2 sequences are MNHEY and SVGAGI. This CDR3 contains 13 residues. CDR3 bases: TGTGCCAGCAGTTACGGGGGAGGGGGTGGCTACACCTTC. Its translation: CASSYGGGGGYTF.

The rearrangement links TRBV7-9 to TRBJ1-1; 8 bases fit TRBD1. There are 17 residues in the CDR3. The V gene end was trimmed by 1 base and the J gene end by 0 bases; junction bases not matched to a gene: 7. Germline lookup yields CDR1 SEHNR and CDR2 FQNEAQ (reference sequence). CDR3 in DNA: TGTGCCAGCAGCTTAGGTGGCACAGGGGGTATGAACACTGAAGCTTTCTTT. Its translation: CASSLGGTGGMNTEAFF.

This clone has a handful of counts. Within the sample, other DNA sequences also encode this same CDR3. The J gene is TRBJ2-2, the V gene TRBV9; perhaps D is TRBD1 or TRBD2 (7 bases each). V lost 4 bases and J 6 bases, leaving 22 bases between the germline ends. CDR1 and CDR2 from the germline V gene are SGDLS and YYNGEE. This CDR3 has 17 amino acids. The CDR3 spells CASSSTPGGGVPGELFF. CDR3 sequence (DNA): TGTGCCAGCAGCTCAACGCCAGGGGGAGGGGTTCCCGGGGAGCTGTTTTTT.

This clone came up once. The rearrangement links TRBV6-5 to TRBJ2-3; TRBD2 aligns across 7 bases. CDR1 is MNHEY, CDR2 SVGAGI, per germline. The V segment lost 2 bases and the J segment 1 base; nucleotides outside the gene matches: 3. The CDR3 consists of 15 residues. The CDR3 reads CASSYRLAGTDTQYF. The CDR3 region has the DNA TGTGCCAGCAGTTACCGGCTAGCGGGCACAGATACGCAGTATTTT.

The rearrangement joins TRBV6-2 or TRBV6-3 to TRBJ2-7; D not resolved. The V end was cut by 3 bases, the J end by 1 base, with 10 bases between. Germline CDR1 is MNHEY and CDR2 is SVGEGT. There are 14 residues in the CDR3. The CDR3 DNA is TGTGCCAGCAGTTATGAGACGGCATCCTACGAGCAGTACTTC. Its protein is CASSYETASYEQYF.

V usage is TRBV7-9 and J usage is TRBJ1-3; D gene ambiguous. V shed 2 bases and J shed 4 bases, with 9 bases lying between them. The CDR3 sequence is 14 residues long. Germline V gene sequence: CDR1 SEHNR, CDR2 FQNEAQ (reference sequence). CDR3 residues: CASSLSDSGNTIYF. DNA for the CDR3: TGTGCCAGCAGCTTATCGGACTCGGGAAACACCATATATTTT. Full variable domain (rest looked up from reference TRBV7-9 and TRBJ1-3): DTGVSQNPRHKITKRGQNVTFRCDPISEHNRLYWYRQTLGQGPEFLTYFQNEAQLEKSRLLSDRFSAERPKGSFSTLEIQRTEQGDSAMYLCASSLSDSGNTIYFGEGSWLTVV.

V usage is TRBV9 and J usage is TRBJ1-6; 8 bases map to TRBD1. CDR3 size: 14 residues. Germline assignment: CDR1 SGDLS and CDR2 YYNGEE. V lost 3 bases to trimming and J lost 11 bases; unmatched junction nucleotides: 7. The CDR3 nucleotides are TGTGCCAGCAGCGGAGGTCAGGGGGCAGCACCCCTCCACTTT. Encoded protein: CASSGGQGAAPLHF.

This clone was counted a single time. The chain joins TRBV7-6 to TRBJ2-7, with a tentative D call TRBD1 (5 bases). The V end was cut by 5 bases, the J end by 2 bases, with 22 bases between. Per the germline V gene, CDR1 is SGHVS and CDR2 is FNYEAQ. The CDR3 loop spans 17 amino acids. Here the CDR3 reads CASSPRVGADSTYEQYF. The DNA of the CDR3 is TGTGCCAGCAGCCCCCGAGTAGGGGCCGACAGTACCTACGAGCAGTACTTC.

The V call is TRBV5-4, the J call TRBJ2-3, with 11 positions matching TRBD2. Unmatched junction bases numbered 13, after V lost 4 bases and J lost 0 bases. Germline V gives CDR1 SGHNT, CDR2 YYREEE (reference sequence). The CDR3 extends over 19 amino acids. CDR3 loop: CASSIAGGHSIFSTDTQYF. The CDR3 DNA follows: TGTGCCAGCAGCATAGCGGGGGGGCACTCAATCTTTAGCACAGATACGCAGTATTTT.

The chain links TRBV5-1 to TRBJ2-3; D perhaps matches TRBD2 (6 bases). The CDR3 consists of 17 residues. Trimming removed 0 bases at V and 0 bases at J, with 14 bases between. Germline lookup yields CDR1 SGHRS and CDR2 YFSETQ. This chain's CDR3 is CASSLVPAGTSTDTQYF. Written as DNA, the CDR3 is TGCGCCAGCAGCTTGGTCCCCGCGGGGACTAGCACAGATACGCAGTATTTT. The full variable domain, rest sourced from reference TRBV5-1 and TRBJ2-3, is KAGVTQTPRYLIKTRGQQVTLSCSPISGHRSVSWYQQTPGQGLQFLFEYFSETQRNKGNFPGRFSGRQFSNSRSEMNVSTLELGDSALYLCASSLVPAGTSTDTQYFGPGTRLTVL.

This clone appeared a few times. The genes are TRBV2 and TRBJ2-7, with D hard to call. Trimming stripped 4 bases from V and 3 bases from J, with 1 base between. This CDR3 is built from 10 residues. Germline CDR1 SNHLY, CDR2 FYNNEI. CDR3 amino acids: CASSVYEQYF. The DNA for the CDR3 is TGTGCCAGCAGTGTCTACGAGCAGTACTTC.

Comment on this clone: Other DNA sequences in this specimen translate into the identical CDR3. The chain links TRBV12-3 or TRBV12-4 to TRBJ2-3; D may match TRBD1 or TRBD2 (5 bases each). Trimming shortened V by 3 bases and J by 5 bases, and 9 bases separated the two germline ends. The length of the CDR3 is 13 residues. CDR3 in amino acids: CASSLRGGDTQYF. CDR3 nucleotides: TGTGCCAGCAGTTTGAGGGGCGGAGATACGCAGTATTTT.